This T cell receptor beta chain was observed in a study of cytomegalovirus exposure and HLA in healthy donors (dated by TCRdb to about 2017). The study in broad terms: According to a later analysis, the approximately 120 validation repertoires were produced on the same platform as the roughly 700 repertoires of the first cohort. The study combined high-throughput TCR immunosequencing, statistical association of individual TCRs with disease status, and machine learning to predict cytomegalovirus infection status. Besides the first cohort of more than 650 subjects, a separate validation cohort made up of over a hundred different subjects was used. The aim of the study was to test whether cataloging public T cell receptors could identify signatures of past pathogen exposure.

Worth noting for this clone: Its specific antigen is unknown. There are no base qualities to consult, and no much larger clone falls within one base.

Library preparation used the immunoSEQ multiplex PCR assay. The study's processing was this. A statistical classification framework was built for diagnosing cytomegalovirus status from the catalog of TCR beta chain sequences. The immuneACCESS repertoire file appears here via TCRdb, limited to in-frame rearrangements. These files lack a portion of the clones; in checked studies, under half of the deficit traces to unresolved V genes, and the cause of the others is not known. That table supplies the V and J calls and clone size; D and trimming were determined from the DNA. This sample gives roughly 56,000 clones in total; 89% of them show up just once. The top ten constitute roughly 15% of the sample. The donors belonged to the validation cohort of over a hundred subjects, which was separate from the approximately 660-subject first cohort. CDR1 and CDR2 are read off the germline V gene as LGHNA and YNFKEQ. Unmatched junction bases come to 17, with V trimmed by 5 bases and J by 6 bases. The CDR3, cysteine through phenylalanine, is 18 amino acids long. Only the CDR3 portion is preserved as DNA: 54 bases, with reading frame beginning at the first base.

The research as a whole found: In vitro tests confirmed that a few of the cytomegalovirus-associated TCR beta chains recognize cytomegalovirus antigens. A later analysis found that TCRs clustered in the first cohort also tended to co-occur in the roughly 120 validation repertoires, with 90% to 95% of cluster scores above 0. It was suggested by the authors that the approach could potentially be generalized to other disease states and immunological phenotypes. The classifier was reported to diagnose cytomegalovirus status with high specificity and sensitivity in both the original and validation cohorts. A later analysis had no HLA typing for the validation cohort, so co-occurrence there was scored across all 120 or so repertoires. The study listed 164 TCR beta chains as associated with cytomegalovirus. While some public TCRs were present in many individuals, most TCR sequences turned up only very rarely across donors.

Rearrangement joined TRBV4-2 to TRBJ2-3; the junction holds 10 bases that match TRBD2. The source material was PBMCs. The TCR sequence derives from a young woman in good health and CMV-seronegative. DNA sequence: TGTGCCAGCAGCACACGCCCCATCCTTTCGGGACTAGCGGATACGCAGTATTTT. Its translation is CASSTRPILSGLADTQYF.